This T cell receptor (beta chain) originates from a study of blood T cells in healthy people across ages. Then a second PCR, running roughly 6 to 11 cycles, was carried out with a sample-barcoded 5' primer and a J-beta primer mix. From the 5' RACE reads, TCRdb called clonotypes with MiXCR, one entry per CDR3 protein. The sample has about 1.4 million distinct CDR3 sequences, approximately 59% seen once. Deletions cut 5 bases from V and 10 bases from J, with 15 bases between. Germline lookup yields CDR1 SEHNR and CDR2 FQNEAQ (reference sequence). There are 13 residues in the CDR3. The sequencing sample was made of blood. This TCR came from a man aged 18 to 29 in good health. V usage is TRBV7-9 and J usage is TRBJ2-1; maybe TRBD2 (6 bases). DNA for the CDR3: TGTGCCAGCAGCCAGGGACTTCCATACGAGCAGTTCTTC. Its translation is CASSQGLPYEQFF.